These 21 T cell receptor beta chains were all obtained from the same sample, sequenced in a study of siplizumab effects on memory and regulatory T cells. The method was immunoSEQ multiplex PCR; TCRdb's version includes in-frame clones alone and lacks a portion of them. The sample has about 63,000 clones, roughly 83% seen once. Source material: memory CD4+ T cells sorted from blood. All receptors derive from a human donor in good health.

This clone was recorded only once. The rearrangement joins TRBV5-6 to TRBJ1-2; TRBD1 matches 9 bases. J gave up 5 bases and V 3 bases, and 5 bases lay outside the gene matches. The germline V gene has CDR1 SGHDT and CDR2 YYEEEE. There are 14 residues in the CDR3. CDR3 region: CASSSGQGVYGYTF. The CDR3 bases are TGTGCCAGCAGCTCGGGACAGGGAGTATATGGCTACACCTTC.

This clone rates as medium-sized. V usage is TRBV27 and J usage is TRBJ2-7; 9 bases line up with TRBD1. Per germline, CDR1 MNHEY and CDR2 SMNVEV (reference sequence). The length of the CDR3 is 14 residues. V dropped 2 bases and J dropped 7; count of bases not matched to a gene: 6. The DNA for the CDR3 is TGTGCCAGCAGTTTAAGACAGGGGGGTGGAGAGCAGTACTTC. Translation gives CASSLRQGGGEQYF.

CDR3: CASSLVRGGSGANYGYTF. The CDR3 DNA reads as TGTGCCAGCAGCTTAGTACGTGGGGGAAGCGGCGCTAACTATGGCTACACCTTC. The chain recombines TRBV7-6 with TRBJ1-2; D is perhaps TRBD1 (5 bases). V was cut by 1 base and J by 0 bases, with 18 bases left in between. The CDR3 extends over 18 amino acids. The V gene's germline CDR1 is SGHVS and CDR2 FNYEAQ.

The chain carries TRBV5-1 and TRBJ1-1; 8 bases fit TRBD1. Germline loops: CDR1 SGHRS, CDR2 YFSETQ. With 4 bases clipped from V and 0 bases from J, the junction kept 8 bases outside the gene matches. This CDR3 contains 16 residues. The CDR3 loop is CASSTRTGPMNTEAFF. In DNA, the CDR3 is TGCGCCAGCAGCACCCGGACAGGGCCGATGAACACTGAAGCTTTCTTT.

As regards this clone: The sample holds other DNA sequences that translate to the same CDR3. The gene calls are TRBV30 and TRBJ1-1; unclear D gene. Trimming took 2 bases from V and 8 from J, leaving 9 bases between them. Germline V gene data show CDR1 as GTSNPN and CDR2 as SVGIG (reference sequence). This CDR3 is 11 amino acids long. CDR3 region: CAWSPTREAFF. The CDR3 bases are TGTGCCTGGAGTCCTACACGGGAAGCTTTCTTT.

V and J are TRBV5-1 and TRBJ2-2; 13 bases map to TRBD2. The V gene end was trimmed by 5 bases and the J gene end by 7 bases; junction bases not matched to a gene: 11. This CDR3 region has 17 residues. CDR1 is SGHRS, CDR2 YFSETQ, per germline. CDR3 protein: CASREGTSGTILGELFF. The CDR3 bases are TGCGCCAGCAGAGAGGGGACTAGCGGGACCATTCTCGGGGAGCTGTTTTTT.

This clone has just one count. The chain links TRBV27 to TRBJ1-2; no clear D. From germline, CDR1 is MNHEY and CDR2 SMNVEV (reference sequence). V lost 0 bases and J 4 bases, leaving 9 bases between the germline ends. This CDR3 spans 14 amino acids. CDR3 sequence reads: CASSLSGVPYGYTF. CDR3 sequence (DNA): TGTGCCAGCAGTTTATCTGGGGTTCCCTATGGCTACACCTTC.

The chain links TRBV10-3 to TRBJ2-7; 8 bases match TRBD2. CDR1 is ENHRY, CDR2 SYGVKD, per germline. This CDR3 is built from 16 residues. The junction had 13 bases not matched to a gene; V was cut back by 4 bases and J by 5 bases. CDR3 residues: CAISVDTSGLSDEQYF. The CDR3 DNA sequence: TGTGCCATCAGTGTTGACACTAGCGGCCTTAGTGACGAGCAGTACTTC.

The J gene is TRBJ1-1, the V gene TRBV27; the match to TRBD1 covers 9 bases. The germline V gene has CDR1 MNHEY and CDR2 SMNVEV (reference sequence). This CDR3 spans 16 amino acids. Unmatched junction bases numbered 8, after V lost 2 bases and J lost 4 bases. This CDR3 is CASSLHHRGQGTEAFF. DNA of the CDR3: TGTGCCAGCAGTTTACACCACAGGGGGCAGGGCACTGAAGCTTTCTTT.

The table lists this clone with a few counts. V is TRBV27 and J is TRBJ1-6; D is undetermined. The CDR3 totals 13 residues. The V end was cut by 7 bases, the J end by 8 bases, with 12 bases between. The germline V gene has CDR1 MNHEY and CDR2 SMNVEV (reference sequence). CDR3 bases: TGTGCCAGCAAAAGGGATCCGGATTCACCCCTCCACTTT. It yields the protein CASKRDPDSPLHF.

This rearrangement joins TRBV7-8 to TRBJ2-7; D perhaps matches TRBD1 (6 bases). The CDR3 sequence is 15 residues long. V lost 1 base and J 1 base, leaving 11 bases between the germline ends. CDR1 SGHVS and CDR2 FQNEAQ come from the germline V gene. Here the CDR3 reads CASSLEGHPSYEQYF. CDR3 nucleotides: TGTGCCAGCAGCTTAGAGGGACACCCTTCCTACGAGCAGTACTTC.

The chain couples TRBV10-3 to TRBJ2-7, with TRBD1 matching over 8 bases. V trimming: 4 bases; J trimming: 6 bases; junction bases outside the gene matches: 8. CDR1 ENHRY and CDR2 SYGVKD come from the germline V gene. The CDR3 runs 14 residues. This chain's CDR3 is CAISAQGARGEQYF. The CDR3 coding sequence is TGTGCCATCAGTGCGCAGGGGGCACGTGGCGAGCAGTACTTC.

This clone came up a few times. The genes are TRBV5-1 and TRBJ1-1, with 7 positions matching TRBD1. CDR1 and CDR2 from the germline V gene are SGHRS and YFSETQ. The J segment lost 5 bases and the V segment lost 0 bases, leaving 10 bases of the junction unmatched. The CDR3 is 16 amino acids. The CDR3 DNA is TGCGCCAGCAGCTTGGGATTACGAGGGGGCCAGACTGAAGCTTTCTTT. Amino acids: CASSLGLRGGQTEAFF.

The rearrangement uses TRBV19 and TRBJ1-2; D is uncertain. Trimming removed 3 bases at V and 8 bases at J, with 16 bases between. This CDR3 region has 14 residues. CDR1 LNHDA and CDR2 SQIVND come from the germline V gene (reference sequence). The CDR3 DNA is TGTGCCAGTAGTATTTGGCCGGCCCTAGGGGGCTACACCTTC. Translating gives CASSIWPALGGYTF.

CDR3 in amino acids: CSVTLKGTGANVLTF. CDR3 nucleotide sequence: TGCAGCGTTACACTGAAAGGTACGGGGGCCAACGTCCTGACTTTC. J is TRBJ2-6 and V is TRBV29-1; no firm D call. V gave up 5 bases and J gave up 4 bases, with 15 bases separating them. The CDR3 consists of 15 residues. Germline V gene sequence: CDR1 SQVTM, CDR2 ANQGSEA.

V is TRBV6-5 and J is TRBJ1-6; 7 bases match TRBD1. Germline V gene sequence: CDR1 MNHEY, CDR2 SVGAGI. The CDR3 totals 16 residues. Germline trimming cut 0 bases from V and 2 bases from J; bases unmatched to any gene: 1. DNA of the CDR3: TGTGCCAGCAGTTACTCGGGACAGCCCTATAATTCACCCCTCCACTTT. Translation gives CASSYSGQPYNSPLHF.

Comment on this clone: A read error may produce the germline difference seen at one junction end. V and J are TRBV7-9 and TRBJ1-1, with D tentatively TRBD1 (5 bases). CDR1 is SEHNR, CDR2 FQNEAQ, per germline (reference sequence). This CDR3 has 13 amino acids. CDR3 region: CASSLAGRAIFNF. CDR3 DNA: TGTGCCAGCAGCTTAGCTGGCAGGGCCATCTTTAACTTT.

This clone has a single count. The chain carries TRBV4-1 and TRBJ2-1; no definite D call. Germline V gene data show CDR1 as MGHRA and CDR2 as YSYEKL. V lost 0 bases and J lost 0, with 9 bases in between. The CDR3 is made up of 16 amino acids. The CDR3 sequence is CASSQEGRSSYNEQFF. The CDR3 bases are TGCGCCAGCAGCCAAGAAGGCCGAAGCTCCTACAATGAGCAGTTCTTC.

The CDR3 sequence: CASSLVGRGKVGYEQYF. The CDR3 nucleotides read TGTGCCAGCAGCTTGGTTGGCAGGGGAAAGGTTGGTTACGAGCAGTACTTC. The chain has TRBV5-6 and TRBJ2-7; tentatively, D is TRBD1 (6 bases). The V end lost 0 bases, the J end lost 4 bases, and 20 bases lay between the germline ends. Per the germline V gene, CDR1 is SGHDT and CDR2 is YYEEEE. There are 17 residues in the CDR3.

The J gene is TRBJ2-7, the V gene TRBV14; perhaps TRBD1 as D (6 bases). V was pared by 5 bases and J by 0 bases, with 11 bases between. The CDR3 runs to 14 residues. Germline-derived CDR1 and CDR2 are SGHDN and FVKESK. The CDR3, as DNA: TGTGCCAGCAGCGAAGGCAGGGGCTCCTACGAGCAGTACTTC. It codes for CASSEGRGSYEQYF.

The DNA of the CDR3 is TGTGCCAGTAGTACCGGGACAGGGGTGGTTTCGGCCAAAAACATTCAGTACTTC. It codes for CASSTGTGVVSAKNIQYF. The gene calls are TRBV19 and TRBJ2-4, with 10 nucleotides matching TRBD1. The CDR3 contains 18 residues. The V segment lost 4 bases and the J segment 1 base; nucleotides outside the gene matches: 10. Germline lookup yields CDR1 LNHDA and CDR2 SQIVND (reference sequence).